This TCR beta chain originates from a study of tumor-infiltrating lymphocytes in primary liver carcinoma. Across the whole study: The study reported T1-T3 N0M0 tumors spanning 4.2 to 10 cm. Roughly 3.5 to 7.13 million productive TCRbeta reads came from each sample, comparable across tissue types. General observations from the study: Tumor-adjacent and tumor-blood pairs shared a smaller degree of overlap than tumor region pairs.

Turning to this clonotype: Its antigen is unknown. A much larger clone differs by one base, so this may be a read error.

Out of unsorted whole blood came the blood RNA, and germline DNA was extracted as well. Per the germline V gene, CDR1 is MNHNS and CDR2 is SASEGT. The V and J ends lost 3 bases and 8 bases respectively, with 11 bases between them. This CDR3 is built from 12 residues. A constant-region primer primed TCR beta cDNA synthesis from about 550 ng of total RNA. TCR beta libraries came from three nested multiplex PCR rounds using slightly modified ARM-PCR. TRBV1-TRBV30 forward primers paired with a C-beta reverse primer were used in the first two PCR rounds, which ran approximately 10 cycles each. TCRdb processed the multiplex PCR reads anew with MiXCR; each CDR3 protein has one entry. The sample holds approximately 300,000 distinct CDR3 sequences, approximately 60% seen once.

The source is a middle-aged man with primary liver carcinoma and hepatitis B virus infection. This sequence joins TRBV6-1 and TRBJ2-7, with TRBD1 as a possible D gene (6 bases). The specimen was peripheral blood. CDR3 DNA sequence: TGTGCCAGCAGTGATTCTACAGGGAAGCAGTACTTC. Its translation: CASSDSTGKQYF.